Included here is one T cell receptor beta chain sequence, with context. This clone was detected only once. What this receptor recognizes is not known. No base qualities exist here, and no much larger clone lies one base off it. These data come from a study of cytomegalovirus exposure and HLA in healthy donors (dated 2017 in TCRdb). About the study as a whole: An earlier analysis of a few hundred of the donors reported about 280 Gb of sequence data and around 100 million unique TCR beta sequences obtained from approximately 180 million T cells. To decide whether each TCR beta V gene segment behaved as functional or pseudogenic, an earlier analysis of approximately 590 of the donors relied on high-throughput TCR beta sequencing. High-throughput TCR immunosequencing, statistical association of individual TCRs with disease status, and machine learning were combined to predict cytomegalovirus infection status. Rather than drawing on any new phenotypic data, the later analysis identified candidate immune exposures from TCR beta sequences and the way those sequences occurred across donors. In a later analysis, previously published TCR beta repertoires from 600 to 850 donors were re-analyzed and high-resolution HLA genotyping was added so that TCR occurrence patterns could be studied. On average, roughly 200,000 unique TCR beta nucleotide sequences were sequenced per donor among about 400 genotyped donors of the cohort, with 15% to 20% of those sequences being non-productive. An early release covering 500 to 750 HLA-typed donors comprised 250 to 350 gigabases of sequencing data and approximately 80 million unique TCR sequences. In a later genetic analysis, genome-wide SNP genotypes for about three fifths of the roughly 670 donors were used, and that subset was treated as a discovery cohort. Donor age, sex, ethnicity and CMV serostatus were collected together with the repertoire data. The genetic ancestry cluster associated with self-reported Caucasian donors included 81% of the approximately 410 genotyped donors. The number of donors typed differed by locus, with about 629-640 for A, B, C, DRB1 and DQB1, about 500 for DQA1, about 610 for DPA1, and some 470 for DPB1. Roughly five DR-DQ haplotypes were handled as single units for association and clustering, since linkage in the cohort was strong. Both class I and class II loci were covered by HLA typing, at four-digit resolution. Every repertoire in the discovery cohort had been generated on one and the same sequencing platform. The T cell repertoires of some 700 subjects were profiled by immunosequencing and related to cytomegalovirus serostatus. The study was designed to test whether signatures of past pathogen exposure could be identified by cataloging public T cell receptors. A separate validation cohort of over a hundred different subjects was used in addition to the roughly 620-subject first cohort.

V and J are truncated by 3 bases and 5 bases respectively, leaving an intervening sequence of 14 bases. The CDR3 covers 14 residues, taking in both the cysteine and the phenylalanine. Solely the CDR3 DNA is kept, with 42 bases framed from the first base. For CDR1 and CDR2, the germline V gene lists SGHDT and YYEEEE. Broad study findings and their caveats: Only TCR beta chains were sequenced in this cohort, and the absence of alpha or paired-chain data limited detectable features. Most CMV-associated TCR beta chains appeared to be HLA-restricted in a later analysis, and the HLA associations seemed to be driven largely by CMV exposure. Because counts were too low, about 18 rarely observed V segments, including chromosome 9 orphons, were left out of the earlier analysis of about 500 of the donors. Some IMGT-functional V segments, including TRBV6-2 and TRBV6-3, could not be told apart with the 87-base-pair reads, so those segments were excluded. Correlated functional status among segregating V segments might be attributable to linkage disequilibrium, but an unknown experimental factor could not be ruled out. Immune exposure information for the cohort was limited to CMV serostatus. Several of the top co-occurrence clusters appeared to be linked to parvovirus B19, influenza, CMV and Epstein-Barr virus, according to a later analysis. In a later genetic analysis, fewer N-insertions in productive TCRs were reported among donors in an Asian-associated ancestry cluster than the roughly 700-donor mean. Strong co-occurrence of HLA alleles, especially DR and DQ, made assigning TCR associations to individual alleles difficult. In vitro tests confirmed that three of the cytomegalovirus-associated TCR beta chains recognize cytomegalovirus antigens. The classifier was reported to diagnose cytomegalovirus status with high specificity and sensitivity in both the original cohort and the validation cohort. HLA typing was unavailable for some donors at each locus, so association tests used only the typed subset. Most TCR sequences were seen in very few donors, while some public TCRs were found in many individuals. A further reported finding was that TCR beta sequences accurately predicted the HLA-A and HLA-B alleles for most subjects in the first cohort. In a later analysis, the rate of TCR association differed among HLA loci, with DRB1 alleles having the most associated TCRs and HLA-C alleles having the fewest. V-gene and J-gene trimming of TCR beta chains was associated with a missense DCLRE1C variant in a later genetic analysis, and the association was replicated in an independent cohort. The authors suggested that the approach could potentially be generalized to other disease states and immunological phenotypes. Compared with equally common non-associated chains, HLA-associated TCR beta chains in a later analysis were more clonally expanded and had lower generation probabilities. In a later analysis, 16,951 TCR beta sequences were associated with specific HLA alleles at a false discovery rate of 0.05. In an earlier analysis of some 500 of the donors, most TCR beta V segments were observed in productive rearrangements about 87% or about 30% of the time, broadly matching IMGT annotations. The sequencing pipeline was judged likely to have produced a cluster of highly shared sequence variants as a technical artifact. The study listed approximately 160 TCR beta chains as associated with cytomegalovirus. Roughly uniform sequencing depth across donors was assumed in presence/absence analyses, although this assumption may not hold.

The cohort comprised 550 to 700 healthy bone marrow donors. At the time of sampling, every cohort member was nominally healthy, though immune exposures that went unrecorded were likely present. Of the 690 or so cohort members, roughly 300 had positive CMV serostatus and roughly 350 had negative CMV serostatus, and CMV serostatus was not recorded for the donor. Each donor provided a peripheral blood sample, and peripheral blood mononuclear cells were used for TCR beta sequencing. The Qiagen DNeasy Blood Extraction Kit was used to extract genomic DNA from the blood cell samples. Library construction relied on the immunoSEQ multiplex PCR assay. The multiplex PCR relied on a mix of 60 forward primers for TCR Vbeta segments and 13 reverse primers for TCR Jbeta segments. The CDR3 region of rearranged TCR beta genes was amplified from genomic DNA by a multiplex PCR assay. On the Illumina HiSeq System, the amplified TCR beta libraries were sequenced as 87-base-pair reads. The study's own analysis went as follows. Across the roughly 670 repertoires, a later analysis counted 80 million or so unique TCR beta chains, around 11 million of which were shared by at least two donors. Raw reads were error-corrected and collapsed into unique sequences by a nearest-neighbor algorithm in which closely related sequences were merged to remove PCR and sequencing errors. To assign V, D and J gene segments, CDR3 sequences were aligned to IMGT reference sequences. Each retained sequence needed at least a six-nucleotide match to both a V gene segment and a J gene segment. A rearrangement counted as productive if the CDR3 had no stop codons and remained in frame with V and J, and every other rearrangement counted as non-productive. CDR3 was defined according to IMGT convention as the region running from the second conserved V-encoded cysteine to the conserved J-encoded phenylalanine. In an earlier analysis of approximately 500 of the donors, sequences lacking an unambiguous match to a single V gene segment were excluded. In an earlier analysis of approximately 610 of the donors, V segments were called functional above 56.7% productive rearrangements and were called segregating when the between-donor standard deviation exceeded 5%. To diagnose cytomegalovirus status from the catalog of TCR beta chain sequences, a statistical classification framework was built. V and J gene assignment, in a later analysis, came from comparing TCR nucleotide sequences with IMGT/GENE-DB human TR gene sequences. In a later analysis, CDR3 sequences and most-parsimonious VDJ recombination scenarios were assigned using the TCRdist pipeline. In a later analysis, each TCR beta chain was defined by its CDR3 amino acid sequence together with its V-gene family, and reads lacking a unique V-gene family were excluded. A later analysis removed nearly 600 highly shared, low-generation-probability nucleotide sequences to deal with suspected cross-contamination and a sequencing artifact. In a later analysis, a clonal expansion index was calculated for each public chain from normalized within-repertoire ranks of inferred template counts. A later analysis computed generation probabilities with a VDJ recombination model fitted to out-of-frame rearrangements, and checked the results against IGoR. Hypergeometric tests were used in a later analysis to score TCR-TCR, TCR-HLA and TCR-CMV co-occurrence, with a repertoire-size bias correction applied to the TCR pairs. False discovery rates were estimated in a later analysis by permuting HLA or CMV assignments 20 times. In a later analysis, co-occurring TCRs were grouped with DBSCAN, and TCRdist sequence similarity was added when clustering was performed within HLA-allele-positive subsets. For co-occurrence clustering, repertoires with fewer than 30,000 or more than 120,000 public chains were excluded, along with 4 to 6 repertoires with anomalous nucleotide sharing. Here the immuneACCESS table is served through TCRdb, limited to in-frame sequences with V and J called. Missing clones are a known gap in these copies; in checked studies unresolved V genes cover under half, and the rest lacks a known reason. V and J calls and clone size are those listed in that table; D and trimming were worked out from the DNA. This sample comprises around 150,000 clones, around 80% of them detected only once. The ten largest clones take up approximately 4.3% of the sample.

The specimen was PBMCs. This TCR came from a man aged 25 to 40 in good health. The chain links TRBV5-6 with TRBJ2-5; TRBD1 is a weak D gene call, 6 bases matching. The DNA is TGTGCCAGCAGCTCCGCAGGGGTCCGGGAGACCCAGTACTTC. This encodes CASSSAGVRETQYF. Extended through the reference TRBV5-6 and TRBJ2-5 proteins, this CDR3 yields the full variable domain: DAGVTQSPTHLIKTRGQQVTLRCSPKSGHDTVSWYQQALGQGPQFIFQYYEEEERQRGNFPDRFSGHQFPNYSSELNVNALLLGDSALYLCASSSAGVRETQYFGPGTRLLVL.